Presented here are 28 T cell receptor beta chains from one specimen sequenced in a study of T cells in Graves' hyperthyroidism and ophthalmopathy. Amplified regions were TCR beta CDR3 sequences from RNA transcripts. HTBI primers were the set used in a first-round RT-PCR of the TCR CDR3. MiXCR, applied by TCRdb to the multiplex PCR reads, yields one record per CDR3 protein. The data hold a few hundred thousand distinct CDR3 sequences, with less than 20% observed a single time. Material: blood. The receptors were sampled from a man younger than 35 with Graves' ophthalmopathy.

The sample holds a few counts of this clonotype. This chain links TRBV7-9 with TRBJ2-3; D unclear. Trimming removed 5 bases from V and 6 bases from J, with 15 bases in between. Germline V gives CDR1 SEHNR, CDR2 FQNEAQ (reference sequence). The CDR3 is made up of 14 amino acids. CDR3: CASSRGLVLDTQYF. CDR3 in DNA: TGTGCCAGCAGCCGAGGCCTGGTCCTGGATACGCAGTATTTT. Full variable domain (outside the CDR3, taken from reference TRBV7-9 and TRBJ2-3): DTGVSQNPRHKITKRGQNVTFRCDPISEHNRLYWYRQTLGQGPEFLTYFQNEAQLEKSRLLSDRFSAERPKGSFSTLEIQRTEQGDSAMYLCASSRGLVLDTQYFGPGTRLTVL.

This clonotype has at least ten counts. The rearrangement uses TRBV13 and TRBJ2-3; no definite D call. The CDR3 consists of 15 residues. Germline V lookup: CDR1 PRHDT, CDR2 FYEKMQ (reference sequence). V lost 4 bases and J lost 2, with 13 bases in between. The CDR3 reads CASSSAGSPTDTQYF. CDR3 nucleotides: TGTGCCAGCAGCTCCGCCGGGTCCCCCACAGATACGCAGTATTTT.

J is TRBJ1-4 and V is TRBV5-4, with a tentative D call TRBD1 (5 bases). V lost 1 base, J lost 8 bases, and 15 bases lay in between. CDR1 is SGHNT and CDR2 is YYREEE in the germline V gene (reference sequence). CDR3 length: 15 residues. The chain's CDR3 is CASSLNLGLEEKLFF. The CDR3 DNA reads TGTGCCAGCAGCTTGAATCTGGGGCTCGAGGAAAAACTGTTTTTT.

In its sample, this clonotype was seen many times. The rearrangement joins TRBV28 to TRBJ1-5, with D unclear. This CDR3 is built from 17 residues. Per germline, CDR1 MDHEN and CDR2 SYDVKM. V was trimmed by 4 bases and J by 0 bases, leaving 16 bases between them. The CDR3 region is CASSSPLRTDSNQPQHF. CDR3 nucleotide sequence: TGTGCCAGCAGTTCCCCCCTCCGGACGGATAGCAATCAGCCCCAGCATTTT.

There are many counts of this clonotype. The chain recombines TRBV6-1 with TRBJ2-4; TRBD1 matches at 9 bases. This CDR3 contains 17 residues. V trimming: 6 bases; J trimming: 0 bases; junction bases outside the gene matches: 9. Germline CDR1 MNHNS, CDR2 SASEGT. The CDR3, as DNA: TGTGCCAGCAGACCCGGGACAGGGCTCCCAGCCAAAAACATTCAGTACTTC. As protein: CASRPGTGLPAKNIQYF.

This clonotype was counted many times. The chain uses TRBV10-3 and TRBJ2-1; TRBD2 matches 8 bases. V gave up 4 bases and J gave up 0 bases; unmatched junction bases: 5. Germline CDR1 is ENHRY and CDR2 is SYGVKD. The CDR3 runs 16 residues. CDR3 protein: CAISGAGVPSYNEQFF. The CDR3 region has the DNA TGTGCCATCAGTGGAGCGGGGGTCCCCTCCTACAATGAGCAGTTCTTC.

For this clonotype: Being one base from a much bigger clone, this may be a read error. The CDR3 region has the DNA TGTGCCAGCAGCGACTGGAAAACCCTCAGGGGGCCGACCCACAATGAGCAGTTCTTC. Protein product: CASSDWKTLRGPTHNEQFF. The chain uses TRBV7-3 and TRBJ2-1; 8 bases match TRBD1. The germline CDR1 and CDR2 sequences are SGHTA and FQGTGA. V gave up 5 bases and J gave up 5 bases; unmatched junction bases: 20. This CDR3 spans 19 amino acids.

At least ten counts were recorded for this clonotype. This chain connects TRBV18 to TRBJ2-7; 7 nucleotides match TRBD1. The ends lost 1 base at V and 3 bases at J; junction bases unmatched: 3. CDR1 KGHSH and CDR2 LQKENI come from the germline V gene. This CDR3 spans 14 amino acids. The CDR3 coding sequence is TGTGCCAGCTCACCACGACAGGGCGTCTACGAGCAGTACTTC. This sequence encodes CASSPRQGVYEQYF.

In the case of this clonotype: It may be a read error: a sequence one base away is much more abundant. The chain carries TRBV28 and TRBJ2-1; the D is unclear. The CDR3 is made up of 13 amino acids. Germline V gene lookup returns CDR1 MDHEN and CDR2 SYDVKM. The CDR3, as DNA: TGTGTCAGCACCCGGCCGGTATACAATGAGCAGTTCTTC. Amino acid sequence: CVSTRPVYNEQFF. The complete variable domain, with remaining parts taken from reference TRBV28 and TRBJ2-1, reads DVKVTQSSRYLVKRTGEKVFLECVQDMDHENMFWYRQDPGLGLRLIYFSYDVKMKEKGDIPEGYSVSREKKERFSLILESASTNQTSMYLCVSTRPVYNEQFFGPGTRLTVL.

This clonotype has a count of ten or more. The V call is TRBV3-1, the J call TRBJ2-5; TRBD1 agrees at 9 bases. Germline-derived CDR1 and CDR2 are LGHDT and YNNKEL (reference sequence). The junction had 0 bases not matched to a gene; V was cut back by 1 base and J by 3 bases. This CDR3 is built from 14 residues. DNA for the CDR3: TGTGCCAGCAGCCAAGGGACAGGGGAAGAGACCCAGTACTTC. Translation gives CASSQGTGEETQYF.

This chain uses TRBV6-1 with TRBJ1-6; no firm D call. The CDR3 is made up of 13 amino acids. V was trimmed by 8 bases and J by 3 bases, leaving 8 bases between them. CDR1 MNHNS and CDR2 SASEGT come from the germline V gene. The CDR3 DNA follows: TGTGCCAGCGGCGACTTCTATAATTCACCCCTCCACTTT. This encodes CASGDFYNSPLHF.

This clonotype was detected only a few times. The V gene is TRBV11-2, the J gene TRBJ2-7; TRBD1 or TRBD2 may be the D gene (5 bases each). Germline V gene lookup returns CDR1 SGHAT and CDR2 FQNNGV. This CDR3 is 15 amino acids long. Trimming took 3 bases from V and 2 from J, leaving 14 bases between them. Here the CDR3 reads CASSFGTAVAYEQYF. CDR3 DNA: TGTGCCAGCAGCTTTGGGACGGCAGTAGCCTACGAGCAGTACTTC.

Ten or more counts support this clonotype. The chain uses TRBV11-2 and TRBJ1-5; 7 nucleotides match TRBD1. From germline, CDR1 is SGHAT and CDR2 FQNNGV. This CDR3 is built from 14 residues. Trimming took 5 bases from V and 6 from J; bases not matched to a gene: 7. The CDR3 spells CASSTHRGVQPQHF. The CDR3 region has the DNA TGTGCCAGCAGCACCCACAGGGGAGTTCAGCCCCAGCATTTT. Full variable domain (rest looked up from reference TRBV11-2 and TRBJ1-5): EAGVAQSPRYKIIEKRQSVAFWCNPISGHATLYWYQQILGQGPKLLIQFQNNGVVDDSQLPKDRFSAERLKGVDSTLKIQPAKLEDSAVYLCASSTHRGVQPQHFGDGTRLSIL.

This sequence joins TRBV28 and TRBJ1-3; D call uncertain. The CDR3 is 11 amino acids. The V end lost 6 bases, the J end lost 6 bases, and 6 bases lay between the germline ends. Germline lookup yields CDR1 MDHEN and CDR2 SYDVKM. CDR3 in amino acids: CASRRLNTIYF. For the CDR3, the DNA is TGTGCCAGCAGGCGCCTAAACACCATATATTTT.

The chain joins TRBV5-1 to TRBJ2-5, with D possibly being TRBD1 (6 bases). There are 11 residues in the CDR3. Between the trimmed V and J ends, which lost 3 bases and 11 bases, there was a span of 11 bases. Germline loops: CDR1 SGHRS, CDR2 YFSETQ. CDR3 sequence reads: CASSSQGRQYF. The CDR3 coding sequence is TGCGCCAGCAGCTCACAGGGTCGTCAGTACTTC. The full variable domain, with the rest looked up from reference TRBV5-1 and TRBJ2-5, is KAGVTQTPRYLIKTRGQQVTLSCSPISGHRSVSWYQQTPGQGLQFLFEYFSETQRNKGNFPGRFSGRQFSNSRSEMNVSTLELGDSALYLCASSSQGRQYFGPGTRLLVL.

This clonotype was counted at least ten times. The J gene is TRBJ2-7, the V gene TRBV11-2; 7 nucleotides line up with TRBD1. CDR1 and CDR2 from the germline V gene are SGHAT and FQNNGV. The V and J ends lost 3 bases and 2 bases, in that order; junction bases with no gene match: 4. The CDR3 length is 14 residues. The CDR3 bases are TGTGCCAGCAGCTTCCCGGACAGGACCTACGAGCAGTACTTC. Translated, it gives CASSFPDRTYEQYF.

The sample holds many counts of this clonotype. The chain uses TRBV12-3 or TRBV12-4 and TRBJ1-3; D is undetermined. The CDR3 spans 15 residues. With 3 bases removed from V and 2 bases from J, the gap between germline ends came to 11 bases. CDR3 nucleotides: TGTGCCAGCAGTTTTTTTGGGGAACCTGGAAACACCATATATTTT. This sequence encodes CASSFFGEPGNTIYF.

This clonotype was seen many times. V is TRBV28 and J is TRBJ1-2; 10 bases are a match to TRBD1. There are 15 residues in the CDR3. Germline CDR1 MDHEN, CDR2 SYDVKM. V lost 7 bases and J lost 4; bases outside the gene matches: 9. CDR3 in amino acids: CASTSSGTGVYGYTF. The CDR3 DNA is TGTGCCAGCACATCCTCCGGGACAGGGGTCTATGGCTACACCTTC.

This clonotype was counted between two and nine times. The chain employs TRBV3-1 and TRBJ1-4; maybe TRBD1 (5 bases). In germline, CDR1 is LGHDT, CDR2 YNNKEL (reference sequence). Trimming stripped 2 bases from V and 8 bases from J, with 9 bases between. CDR3 length: 13 residues. The CDR3 spells CASSQSWGEKLFF. DNA for the CDR3: TGTGCCAGCAGCCAAAGCTGGGGGGAAAAACTGTTTTTT. The whole variable domain, filled in from reference TRBV3-1 and TRBJ1-4, reads DTAVSQTPKYLVTQMGNDKSIKCEQNLGHDTMYWYKQDSKKFLKIMFSYNNKELIINETVPNRFSPKSPDKAHLNLHINSLELGDSAVYFCASSQSWGEKLFFGSGTQLSVL.

This clonotype has at least ten counts. The chain recombines TRBV28 with TRBJ2-7; 7 nucleotides align to TRBD1. The CDR3 spans 14 residues. The germline V gene encodes CDR1 MDHEN and CDR2 SYDVKM. V shed 2 bases and J 4 bases; nucleotides not matched to a gene: 5. The DNA for the CDR3 is TGTGCCAGCAGTTTAGAGGGGGCCAAATACGAGCAGTACTTC. Amino acid sequence: CASSLEGAKYEQYF. The variable domain in full, with the rest retrieved from reference TRBV28 and TRBJ2-7, is DVKVTQSSRYLVKRTGEKVFLECVQDMDHENMFWYRQDPGLGLRLIYFSYDVKMKEKGDIPEGYSVSREKKERFSLILESASTNQTSMYLCASSLEGAKYEQYFGPGTRLTVT.

This clonotype has at least ten counts. V usage is TRBV20-1 and J usage is TRBJ2-2, with D maybe TRBD2 (6 bases). V was clipped by 5 bases and J by 1 base, with 8 bases between them. CDR1 DFQATT and CDR2 SNEGSKA come from the germline V gene (reference sequence). The CDR3 is made up of 13 amino acids. The CDR3 sequence is CSAFGGNTGELFF. DNA of the CDR3: TGCAGTGCTTTCGGGGGGAACACCGGGGAGCTGTTTTTT.

This clonotype was picked up many times. Written as DNA, the CDR3 is TGTGCCAGCAGTAACGCCTACGAGCAGTACTTC. Protein product: CASSNAYEQYF. The genes are TRBV6-1 and TRBJ2-7, with D unresolved. Trimming removed 5 bases from V and 2 bases from J, with 4 bases in between. Germline V lookup: CDR1 MNHNS, CDR2 SASEGT. The CDR3 contains 11 residues.

This clonotype was counted at least ten times. The rearrangement uses TRBV7-3 and TRBJ2-7; TRBD1 agrees at 7 bases. Germline loops: CDR1 SGHTA, CDR2 FQGTGA. This CDR3 contains 13 residues. V dropped 5 bases and J dropped 3; count of bases not matched to a gene: 4. The chain's CDR3 is CASSGTVGYEQYF. CDR3 DNA sequence: TGTGCCAGCAGCGGGACAGTGGGCTACGAGCAGTACTTC.

The V and J genes are TRBV5-6 and TRBJ2-7; D unclear. The V end lost 2 bases, the J end lost 6 bases, and 9 bases lay between the germline ends. The germline CDR1 and CDR2 sequences are SGHDT and YYEEEE. CDR3 length: 12 residues. CDR3 in DNA: TGTGCCAGCAGCTTCCCAGGCCTCGAGCAGTACTTC. Its translation: CASSFPGLEQYF.

This clonotype was recorded many times. The rearrangement links TRBV18 to TRBJ2-5, with 8 bases lining up with TRBD1. V shed 2 bases, J shed 3 bases, and the junction held 2 bases outside the gene matches. CDR1 and CDR2 from the germline V gene are KGHSH and LQKENI. The CDR3 length is 14 residues. CDR3 bases: TGTGCCAGCTCACCAGAGACAGGGGAAGAGACCCAGTACTTC. The encoded protein is CASSPETGEETQYF.

The sample holds many counts of this clonotype. The chain uses TRBV3-1 and TRBJ1-3; no definite D call. CDR1 is LGHDT, CDR2 YNNKEL, per germline (reference sequence). V was shortened by 4 bases and J by 0 bases, with 7 bases between the two germline ends. This CDR3 comprises 14 residues. As DNA, the CDR3 is TGTGCCAGCAGCCTTCAGTCCTCTGGAAACACCATATATTTT. This codes for CASSLQSSGNTIYF.

To note about this clonotype: Being one base from a much bigger clone, this may be a read error. The chain uses TRBV7-2 and TRBJ1-4, with D possibly matching TRBD1 (5 bases). The CDR3 length is 14 residues. Germline CDR1 SGHTA, CDR2 FQGNSA. Trimming took 5 bases from V and 7 from J, leaving 14 bases between them. The CDR3, as DNA: TGTGCCAGCAGCCGGGCAGGGCCGGGTGAAAAACTGTTTTTT. This gives the protein CASSRAGPGEKLFF. The full variable domain, rest sourced from reference TRBV7-2 and TRBJ1-4, is GAGVSQSPSNKVTEKGKDVELRCDPISGHTALYWYRQSLGQGLEFLIYFQGNSAPDKSGLPSDRFSAERTGGSVSTLTIQRTQQEDSAVYLCASSRAGPGEKLFFGSGTQLSVL.

Notes on this clonotype: It may be a read error: a sequence one base away is much more abundant. The CDR3 DNA reads as TGTGCCGGCAACAACGTACCAGCTAGCAATCAGCCCCAGCATTTT. Protein: CAGNNVPASNQPQHF. V is TRBV12-3 or TRBV12-4 and J is TRBJ1-5, with D unresolved. The CDR3 is 15 residues long. Trimming took off 11 bases at V and 0 bases at J, with 17 bases between the two ends.